A selection of T cell receptor beta chains follows, all from one sample in a study of blood T cell repertoires in COVID-19. The table came from immunoSEQ multiplex PCR; TCRdb's copy has only in-frame clones and leaves some out. The sample carries 200,000 to 250,000 clones, more than 80% recorded once. Material: peripheral blood. All receptors come from a woman over 75 with COVID-19, enrolled during active disease. CDR3s include the opening cysteine and the closing phenylalanine or tryptophan. The D gene is left open where the match is weak.

v_gene,d_gene,j_gene,CDR3nt,CDR3aa
TRBV27,TRBD2,TRBJ2-1,TGTGCCAGCACCACATTCAGAGGACTAGTCTCCTACAATGAGCAGTTCTTC,CASTTFRGLVSYNEQFF
TRBV11-1,TRBD1,TRBJ2-7,TGTGCCAGCAGCCGACGGACAGGGGGCAGGAACGAGCAGTACTTC,CASSRRTGGRNEQYF
TRBV21-1,NA,TRBJ1-5,TGTGCCAGCAAACAGGGGGGAAGCAATCAGCCCCAGCATTTT,CASKQGGSNQPQHF
TRBV7-3,NA,TRBJ2-6,TGTGCCAGCAGCTCGGACAGCAACTCTGGGGCCAACGTCCTGACTTTC,CASSSDSNSGANVLTF
TRBV2,TRBD2,TRBJ2-5,TGTGCCAGCAGTACCGGGACTAGCGGGAGAACCTGGGAGACCCAGTACTTC,CASSTGTSGRTWETQYF
TRBV7-9,TRBD2,TRBJ2-1,TGTGCCAGCAGCCCGCCCCAACTAGCGGGAGTATTGAATGAGCAGTTCTTC,CASSPPQLAGVLNEQFF
TRBV19,NA,TRBJ2-1,TGTGCCAGTAGTATGGGGGGTGAAGTTGAGCAGTTCTTC,CASSMGGEVEQFF
TRBV5-6,NA,TRBJ2-7,TGTGCCAGCAGCCCCACAGGGTTCGTAGGCCCCTACGAGCAGTACTTC,CASSPTGFVGPYEQYF
TRBV12-2,NA,TRBJ1-5,TGTGCAAGTCGCTTCCAAACCGACCGTCGGGGGGAAGAAGTAAATCAGCCCCAGCATTTT,CASRFQTDRRGEEVNQPQHF
TRBV3-1/TRBV3-2,TRBD2,TRBJ2-5,TGTGCCAGCAGCCAAGATCCTAGCGGGGGCCAAGAGACCCAGTACTTC,CASSQDPSGGQETQYF
TRBV5-1,TRBD1,TRBJ1-2,TGCGCCAGCAGCCGCCGGACAGGCCGAGGCTATGGCTACACCTTC,CASSRRTGRGYGYTF
TRBV5-1,TRBD2,TRBJ2-1,TGCGCCAGCAGCCCTGGACTAGCGGGATATAGGGGAGAGCAGTTCTTC,CASSPGLAGYRGEQFF
TRBV5-1,NA,TRBJ1-4,TGCGCCAGCGCAACAGGAGTTCGTGAAAAACTGTTTTTT,CASATGVREKLFF
TRBV24-1,NA,TRBJ2-5,TGTGCCACCAGTGATCACCGGGGAGTAGGCGAGACCCAGTACTTC,CATSDHRGVGETQYF